This T cell receptor beta chain is drawn from a study of T cell responses to AZD1222 COVID-19 vaccine (dated by TCRdb to about 2021). Regarding the complete study: AZD1222 recipients with second doses at about 4 weeks or about 12 weeks were pooled, because spike-specific TCR depth and breadth did not differ between schedules. A total of more than 230 trial participants underwent TCR sequencing, of whom roughly 210 received two doses of AZD1222 and around 26 received two doses of the MenACWY control vaccine. Trial participants were enrolled by age into subgroups of 18-55, 56-69 and 70-plus years, and roughly 150, 30 and 60 TCR-sequenced participants, respectively, were included in these subgroups.

The CDR3 regions of human TCRbeta chains were analyzed by immunosequencing. Per the original workflow: Repertoire TCRs were matched against a reference library of SARS-CoV-2-specific TCRs generated with the MIRA antigen-specificity platform. Breadth meant the fraction of unique TCRs that were SARS-CoV-2-associated, whereas depth meant the fraction of total T cells that were SARS-CoV-2-associated. Each spike-specific TCR was assigned to its reactive spike region and to a CD4 or CD8 class using the MIRA data. Log10-transformed breadth and depth values were compared by one-way ANOVA with Sidak's multiple comparisons tests. TCRdb's version of the immuneACCESS table is confined to in-frame rearrangements and falls short of the full clone set. An unresolved V gene accounts for under half of the shortfall where checked; the remainder is of unknown origin. V and J calls and clone size are copied from that table; D and trimming were computed from the DNA. This sample is represented by approximately 100,000 clones; about 88% of them were singletons. The top ten constitute more than 15% of the sample.

Measured from the cysteine to the phenylalanine, the CDR3 is 15 residues long. Only the CDR3 portion is preserved as DNA: 45 bases, with reading frame beginning at the first base. V gives up 7 bases and J gives up 4 bases, and the segment between their germline ends measures 17 bases. The CDR1 and CDR2 encoded by the germline V gene are SGHAT and FQNNGV. The time point label corresponds to: baseline before first vaccination. The vaccinee samples were drawn from two UK trials, COV001 and COV002, one of which was a single-blind randomized controlled phase 2/3 trial testing AZD1222 (ChAdOx1 nCoV-19) in healthy adults. Trial participant PBMC samples were collected at day 0 and day 28 after the second dose for TCRbeta chain sequencing. The full study reports these points: Participants were mostly white British and included more females than males, and it was suggested by the authors that clonal diversity may have been underestimated. After two AZD1222 doses, both the breadth and the depth of spike-specific TCRs were significantly higher than at day 0 and than in MenACWY recipients. Reportedly, close to half of the unique spike-specific TCRs recognized epitopes lying outside the regions that are mutated in the B.1.351 and B.1.1.7 variants. No day 14 peak-response samples were available, so repertoires were characterized only after the peak T cell response. Conclusions about previously exposed vaccinees were limited because only six AZD1222 recipients were SARS-CoV-2 seropositive at baseline. The 56-69-year group was small, and its depth increase did not reach significance, likely because of low power. The vaccine-associated CD4 TCRs covered the entire spike protein, and the dominant responses fell in regions 160-218 and 743-854.

As for this clone: Its recognized antigen is unknown. Base qualities are missing; no much larger clone stands one base away.

Recombination joined TRBV11-2 with TRBJ2-1; a weak D assignment points to TRBD2 (6 bases agree). This receptor was taken from an adult in good health. Sequenced here: peripheral blood, sampled on day 0 of AZD1222 vaccination. The CDR3 region reads CASTQGGRGYNEQFF. Here is the DNA: TGTGCCAGCACCCAGGGCGGGCGGGGATACAATGAGCAGTTCTTC.